One sample yielded the 11 T cell receptor beta chains listed below, sequenced in a study of cytomegalovirus exposure and HLA in healthy donors. The PCR employed 60 Vbeta primers together with 13 Jbeta primers. Assay: immunoSEQ multiplex PCR; the TCRdb copy retains only in-frame clones and omits some. This repertoire shows 190,000 or so clones, about 80% found once; its top ten account for roughly 10%. Input material: PBMCs. The receptors here all came from a woman aged 45 to 65 in good health and CMV-seropositive.

This clone was recorded a few times. Other DNA sequences in the sample encode the same CDR3. The J gene is TRBJ1-1, the V gene TRBV6-1, with TRBD1 identical over 9 bases. From germline, CDR1 is MNHNS and CDR2 SASEGT. This CDR3 has 13 amino acids. V shed 6 bases, J shed 3 bases, and the junction held 2 bases outside the gene matches. The CDR3 DNA sequence: TGTGCCAGCAGCCGGACAGGGGACACTGAAGCTTTCTTT. It specifies CASSRTGDTEAFF.

The rearrangement uses TRBV7-9 and TRBJ1-5, with D perhaps TRBD1 (6 bases). Germline values: CDR1 SEHNR, CDR2 FQNEAQ (reference sequence). The CDR3 extends over 12 amino acids. V lost 8 bases and J lost 7, with 12 bases in between. CDR3 residues: CASATGGQPQHF. The CDR3 DNA reads as TGTGCCAGCGCGACAGGCGGGCAGCCCCAGCATTTT.

This clone was seen once. The genes are TRBV12-5 and TRBJ2-1; no firm D call. Trimming pared 2 bases from V and 7 bases from J, leaving 12 bases between. The CDR3 runs to 14 residues. CDR1 LGHNT and CDR2 FRNRAP come from the germline V gene. The CDR3, as DNA: TGTGCTAGTGGTTTGATACCCGAGAAGAATGAGCAGTTCTTC. Its protein product is CASGLIPEKNEQFF.

The chain joins TRBV10-3 to TRBJ2-5, with a possible D match to TRBD2 (5 bases). The DNA end is more similar to TRBJ2-7, so the J call may be wrong. CDR1 is ENHRY, CDR2 SYGVKD, per germline. The CDR3 runs 13 residues. CDR3 sequence: CAISESRANEQYF. Written as DNA, the CDR3 is TGTGCCATCAGTGAGTCGAGGGCAAACGAGCAGTACTTC.

This sequence joins TRBV7-6 and TRBJ2-1; 9 bases are shared with TRBD1. This CDR3 spans 16 amino acids. Germline V gene sequence: CDR1 SGHVS, CDR2 FNYEAQ. The V gene end was trimmed by 6 bases and the J gene end by 3 bases; junction bases not matched to a gene: 9. CDR3 in amino acids: CASSRTGTGIYNEQFF. The CDR3 DNA reads TGTGCCAGCAGTCGAACCGGGACAGGGATCTACAATGAGCAGTTCTTC. The entire variable domain, with the rest obtained from reference TRBV7-6 and TRBJ2-1, is as follows: GAGVSQSPRYKVTKRGQDVALRCDPISGHVSLYWYRQALGQGPEFLTYFNYEAQQDKSGLPNDRFSAERPEGSISTLTIQRTEQRDSAMYRCASSRTGTGIYNEQFFGPGTRLTVL.

This chain links TRBV5-1 with TRBJ1-2; TRBD1 might be the D (5 bases). Germline-derived CDR1 and CDR2 are SGHRS and YFSETQ. The CDR3 contains 14 residues. V gave up 1 base and J gave up 4 bases, with 11 bases separating them. The CDR3 loop reads CASSLRQGSYGYTF. The CDR3 bases are TGCGCCAGCAGCTTGCGGCAGGGATCCTATGGCTACACCTTC.

The V gene is TRBV7-9, the J gene TRBJ1-5, with 8 nucleotides matching TRBD1. Losses at the gene ends were 4 bases for V and 0 bases for J; bases not matched to a gene: 8. The germline CDR1 and CDR2 sequences are SEHNR and FQNEAQ (reference sequence). The CDR3 is 17 residues long. The CDR3 DNA reads TGTGCCAGCAGCTCCGACCGGGACAGGTATAGCAATCAGCCCCAGCATTTT. Its translation: CASSSDRDRYSNQPQHF.

The V gene is TRBV7-2, the J gene TRBJ1-3; no firm D call. The CDR3 has 13 amino acids. V was cut by 0 bases and J by 4 bases, with 4 bases left in between. From germline, CDR1 is SGHTA and CDR2 FQGNSA. DNA for the CDR3: TGTGCCAGCAGCTTAGCGGAGGGAAACACCATATATTTT. Amino acid sequence: CASSLAEGNTIYF.

The chain couples TRBV11-2 to TRBJ1-3; 7 positions agree with TRBD1. J lost 0 bases, V lost 4 bases, and 9 bases had no gene match. Germline V lookup: CDR1 SGHAT, CDR2 FQNNGV. CDR3 length: 17 residues. This CDR3 is CASSSWDSLSSGNTIYF. The CDR3 nucleotides are TGTGCCAGCAGCTCATGGGACAGCCTCAGCTCTGGAAACACCATATATTTT.

The chain joins TRBV11-2 to TRBJ1-1; 7 bases agree with TRBD1. Germline assignment: CDR1 SGHAT and CDR2 FQNNGV. The J segment lost 3 bases and the V segment lost 1 base, leaving 5 bases of the junction unmatched. The CDR3 covers 15 residues. DNA of the CDR3: TGTGCCAGCAGCTTAGCCCCGACAGGGTACACTGAAGCTTTCTTT. Its protein is CASSLAPTGYTEAFF.

The J gene is TRBJ2-3, the V gene TRBV6-5, with 7 bases lining up with TRBD1. Unmatched junction bases numbered 10, after V lost 4 bases and J lost 9 bases. CDR3 size: 14 residues. Germline-derived CDR1 and CDR2 are MNHEY and SVGAGI. CDR3 sequence: CASSSGQDPDTQYF. CDR3 nucleotide sequence: TGTGCCAGCAGTTCCGGACAGGACCCCGACACGCAGTATTTT.